This T cell receptor (beta chain) was found in a study of blood T cell repertoires in COVID-19. Categorization into cohorts depended on clinical history that participants reported. Clones were read by immunoSEQ multiplex PCR, and TCRdb kept only the in-frame ones, dropping some. Of 200,000 to 250,000 clones detected, 75% to 90% appear once; the ten largest clones hold roughly 3.7%. The length of the CDR3 is 16 residues. Germline V gene lookup returns CDR1 MDHEN and CDR2 SYDVKM. Trimming took 3 bases from V and 14 from J; bases not matched to a gene: 16. The rearrangement joins TRBV28 to TRBJ1-6, with 7 bases lining up with TRBD1. Input material: PBMCs or T cells enriched from blood (not recorded which). The source is a woman under 40 who had been exposed to COVID-19. The CDR3 sequence: CASSFHGQADVSTLHF. CDR3 sequence (DNA): TGTGCCAGCAGTTTCCATGGACAGGCCGACGTTAGCACCCTCCACTTT.